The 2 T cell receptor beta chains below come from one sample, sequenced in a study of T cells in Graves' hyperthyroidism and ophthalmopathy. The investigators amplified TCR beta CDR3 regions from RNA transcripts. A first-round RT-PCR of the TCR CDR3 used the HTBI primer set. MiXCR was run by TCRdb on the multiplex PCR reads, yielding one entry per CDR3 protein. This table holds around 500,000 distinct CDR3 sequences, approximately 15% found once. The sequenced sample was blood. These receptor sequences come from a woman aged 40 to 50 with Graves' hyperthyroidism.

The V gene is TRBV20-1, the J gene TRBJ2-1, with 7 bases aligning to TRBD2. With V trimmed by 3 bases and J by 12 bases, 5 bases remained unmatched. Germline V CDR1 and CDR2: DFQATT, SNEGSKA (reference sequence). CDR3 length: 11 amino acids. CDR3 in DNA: TGCAGTGCTAGTAGCGGGCTCGGGCAGTTCTTC. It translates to CSASSGLGQFF.

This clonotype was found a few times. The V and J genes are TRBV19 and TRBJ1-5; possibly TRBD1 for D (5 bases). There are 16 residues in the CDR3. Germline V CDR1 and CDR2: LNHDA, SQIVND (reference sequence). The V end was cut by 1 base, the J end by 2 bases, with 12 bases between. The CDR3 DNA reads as TGTGCCAGTAGTATAGGGGGGACCGTCGGCAATCAGCCCCAGCATTTT. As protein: CASSIGGTVGNQPQHF. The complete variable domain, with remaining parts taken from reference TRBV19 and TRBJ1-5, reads DGGITQSPKYLFRKEGQNVTLSCEQNLNHDAMYWYRQDPGQGLRLIYYSQIVNDFQKGDIAEGYSVSREKKESFPLTVTSAQKNPTAFYLCASSIGGTVGNQPQHFGDGTRLSIL.